A selection of T cell receptor beta chains follows, all from one sample in a study of read filtering for tumor transcriptome and immune sequencing. TCRdb called the reads again in MiXCR, with one record for every CDR3 protein. The table includes tens of thousands of distinct CDR3 sequences, about 15% detected once. Material for sequencing was a population of CD138-negative cells sorted from bone marrow. These receptors came from a donor aged 40 or older with multiple myeloma. CDR3s include the opening cysteine and the closing phenylalanine or tryptophan. Fields, in order: D gene, V gene, J gene, CDR3 length, clone size, CDR3 protein, CDR3 DNA. A D gene is named only where the DNA matches it firmly. The size of a clone is reported for some rows only, either as once, few or many, or as a class for expanded clones.

TRBD1	TRBV20-1	TRBJ2-7	13	NA	CSASQGAVYEQYF	TGCAGCGCTAGCCAGGGGGCGGTGTACGAGCAGTACTTC
TRBD1	TRBV12-3/TRBV12-4	TRBJ2-7	17	many	CASSSIFDRDKPYEQYF	TGTGCCAGCAGTTCGATCTTTGACAGGGACAAGCCCTACGAGCAGTACTTC
TRBD1	TRBV5-1	TRBJ1-1	13	few	CASSLGQGGEAFF	TGCGCCAGCAGCTTGGGACAGGGGGGTGAAGCTTTCTTT
NA	TRBV12-3/TRBV12-4	TRBJ1-1	14	many	CASSWDGPNTEAFF	TGTGCCAGCAGTTGGGACGGACCCAACACTGAAGCTTTCTTT
TRBD2	TRBV7-8	TRBJ2-3	19	few	CASSNPRTSGFSSTDTQYF	TGTGCCAGCAGCAACCCCCGGACTAGCGGATTTTCTAGCACAGATACGCAGTATTTT
TRBD2	TRBV12-3/TRBV12-4	TRBJ2-1	14	many	CASSGTSGRVEQFF	TGTGCCAGCAGTGGGACTAGCGGGAGGGTTGAGCAGTTCTTC
TRBD2	TRBV7-9	TRBJ2-7	15	many	CASSSGRESSYEQYF	TGTGCCAGCAGCTCCGGGAGGGAGAGCTCCTACGAGCAGTACTTC
TRBD2	TRBV11-1	TRBJ2-1	20	many	CASSLRPGGRASSSYNEQFF	TGTGCCAGCAGCTTACGGCCGGGCGGGAGGGCGTCGAGCTCCTACAATGAGCAGTTCTTC
TRBD1	TRBV29-1	TRBJ1-1	15	many	CSVEGATGVNTEAFF	TGCAGCGTTGAAGGAGCGACAGGGGTGAACACTGAAGCTTTCTTT
TRBD1	TRBV25-1	TRBJ2-1	15	many	CASSTPGQLDNEQFF	TGTGCCAGCAGTACACCGGGACAGCTTGACAATGAGCAGTTCTTC
TRBD2	TRBV9	TRBJ2-1	17	NA	CASSPRSLAGGNNEQFF	TGTGCCAGCAGCCCACGATCACTAGCGGGAGGAAACAATGAGCAGTTCTTC
NA	TRBV11-2	TRBJ2-1	16	many	CASSPRPSRGMGEQFF	TGTGCCAGCAGCCCCCGCCCGAGTCGGGGAATGGGTGAGCAGTTCTTC
TRBD2	TRBV25-1	TRBJ2-1	18	many	CASSEYLTSGRGYNEQFF	TGTGCCAGCAGTGAATACCTGACTAGCGGGAGAGGGTACAATGAGCAGTTCTTC
NA	TRBV29-1	TRBJ1-1	11	many	CSGNLGGQAFF	TGCAGCGGAAACCTGGGGGGCCAAGCTTTCTTT
TRBD1	TRBV6-2/TRBV6-3	TRBJ1-5	17	many	CASSSRDRGLRNQPQHF	TGTGCCAGCAGTTCTCGGGACAGGGGGCTCAGAAATCAGCCCCAGCATTTT
NA	TRBV14	TRBJ2-2	16	many	CASSQGSGQNTGELFF	TGTGCCAGCAGCCAAGGTTCGGGGCAGAACACCGGGGAGCTGTTTTTT
TRBD1	TRBV24-1	TRBJ2-7	17	many	CATSDSFRDRGRFEQYF	TGTGCCACCAGTGATTCCTTTCGGGACAGGGGGCGCTTCGAGCAGTACTTC
NA	TRBV7-2	TRBJ2-3	15	NA	CASSLAPLSTDTQYF	TGTGCCAGCAGCTTAGCTCCACTCAGCACAGATACGCAGTATTTT
TRBD1	TRBV4-3	TRBJ2-2	16	few	CASSQEVGTVAEELFF	TGCGCCAGCAGCCAAGAGGTGGGGACAGTGGCCGAGGAGCTGTTTTTT
TRBD1	TRBV7-9	TRBJ1-2	15	many	CASSLGQGQNDGYTF	TGTGCCAGCAGCTTGGGACAGGGTCAGAATGATGGCTACACCTTC
TRBD2	TRBV20-1	TRBJ2-1	15	many	CSAIPGTSRYNEQFF	TGCAGTGCTATCCCCGGGACTAGTCGCTACAATGAGCAGTTCTTC
TRBD1	TRBV24-1	TRBJ1-4	14	many	CATSDLGQGGKLFF	TGTGCCACCAGTGATCTGGGACAGGGGGGAAAACTGTTTTTT
TRBD2	TRBV29-1	TRBJ2-3	17	many	CSTVEETSGSFTDTQYF	TGCAGCACCGTTGAGGAGACTAGCGGGAGCTTCACAGATACGCAGTATTTT
NA	TRBV24-1	TRBJ2-2	14	NA	CAIAGPENTGELVF	TGTGCCATTGCAGGCCCCGAAAACACCGGGGAGCTGGTTTTT
NA	TRBV5-6	TRBJ2-3	14	many	CASRPTGNLYTQYF	TGTGCCAGCAGGCCTACAGGGAATCTTTATACGCAGTATTTT
TRBD2	TRBV30	TRBJ2-7	15	many	CAWRGSGSGVYEQYF	TGTGCCTGGAGGGGAAGTGGTAGCGGGGTTTACGAGCAGTACTTC
TRBD1	TRBV2	TRBJ1-1	15	NA	CAIATGDRANTEAFF	TGTGCCATCGCCACTGGGGACAGGGCGAACACTGAAGCTTTCTTT
NA	TRBV20-1	TRBJ2-7	14	many	CSARDWLAPYEQYF	TGCAGTGCTAGAGATTGGCTAGCCCCCTACGAGCAGTACTTC
NA	TRBV18	TRBJ2-2	13	many	CASSPTYGGELFF	TGTGCCAGCTCACCAACCTATGGCGGGGAGCTGTTTTTT
TRBD1	TRBV7-8	TRBJ1-2	14	NA	CASSDTTGEYGYTF	TGTGCCAGCAGCGACACGACAGGGGAGTATGGCTACACCTTC
NA	TRBV3-1	TRBJ2-7	15	many	CASSPWGKNSYEQYF	TGTGCCAGCAGCCCCTGGGGGAAAAATAGCTACGAGCAGTACTTC
TRBD1	TRBV6-1	TRBJ2-7	12	many	CASSEPRQGSYF	TGTGCCAGCAGTGAGCCCCGACAGGGGTCGTACTTC
NA	TRBV29-1	TRBJ2-7	15	many	CSVEAPDGVPYEQYF	TGCAGCGTTGAGGCCCCTGATGGGGTCCCCTACGAGCAGTACTTC
TRBD2	TRBV5-1	TRBJ2-1	15	many	CASSLESSGYNEQFF	TGCGCCAGCAGCTTGGAGTCTAGCGGTTACAATGAGCAGTTCTTC
TRBD1	TRBV29-1	TRBJ2-7	10	once	CSVQGNEQYF	TGCAGCGTACAGGGGAATGAGCAGTACTTC
NA	TRBV27	TRBJ1-5	16	NA	CASSPEPRRSNQPQHF	TGTGCCAGCAGTCCGGAGCCTCGGAGGAGCAATCAGCCCCAGCATTTT
NA	TRBV11-1	TRBJ2-1	12	NA	CASRPPGDEQFF	TGTGCCAGCAGGCCCCCTGGGGATGAGCAGTTCTTC
NA	TRBV20-1	TRBJ1-6	16	many	CSARAPPGSEASPLHF	TGCAGTGCTAGAGCCCCCCCAGGATCCGAAGCTTCACCCCTCCACTTT
NA	TRBV7-9	TRBJ2-1	16	many	CASSSFNPSAYNEQFF	TGTGCCAGCAGCTCGTTTAACCCGAGTGCGTACAATGAGCAGTTCTTC
NA	TRBV28	TRBJ1-1	12	few	CASSLRRTEAFF	TGTGCCAGCAGTTTAAGGAGGACTGAAGCTTTCTTT
NA	TRBV10-3	TRBJ1-1	12	many	CAHSRGGTEAFF	TGTGCTCACTCCCGGGGGGGCACTGAAGCTTTCTTT
TRBD2	TRBV23-1	TRBJ2-2	18	many	CASSHGTSGRTNTGELFF	TGCGCCAGCAGTCATGGGACTAGCGGGAGAACTAACACCGGGGAGCTGTTTTTT
NA	TRBV12-5	TRBJ1-1	16	many	CASGLVLGVQETEAFF	TGTGCTAGTGGTTTGGTACTAGGAGTCCAGGAGACTGAAGCTTTCTTT
NA	TRBV29-1	TRBJ1-1	14	many	CSVDGILMNTEAFF	TGCAGCGTTGATGGAATACTAATGAACACTGAAGCTTTCTTT
TRBD1	TRBV5-1	TRBJ2-1	15	few	CASSWRQGRGNEQFF	TGCGCCAGCAGCTGGAGACAGGGAAGGGGCAATGAGCAGTTCTTC
TRBD2	TRBV7-3	TRBJ2-1	14	medium-sized	CASSLGGVDNEQFF	TGTGCCAGCAGCTTAGGGGGGGTAGACAATGAGCAGTTCTTC
NA	TRBV28	TRBJ2-5	15	many	CASSFGQGRRETQYF	TGTGCCAGCAGTTTTGGGCAGGGGCGGAGAGAGACCCAGTACTTC
NA	TRBV7-2	TRBJ2-6	15	few	CASSPRGNGANVLTF	TGTGCCAGCAGCCCCCGGGGGAATGGGGCCAACGTCCTGACTTTC
NA	TRBV7-2	TRBJ2-3	17	many	CASSLNGLSVRTDTQYF	TGTGCCAGCAGCTTAAATGGTCTTTCGGTTCGCACAGATACGCAGTATTTT
TRBD2	TRBV29-1	TRBJ2-1	11	many	CSAGLAGVQFF	TGCAGCGCGGGACTAGCGGGAGTTCAGTTCTTC
TRBD2	TRBV20-1	TRBJ2-3	15	few	CSALEASGATDTLYF	TGCAGTGCTTTGGAGGCTAGCGGGGCCACAGATACGCTGTATTTT
NA	TRBV28	TRBJ1-2	15	many	CASSSRDPRNYGYTF	TGTGCCAGCAGCTCACGGGACCCCCGGAACTATGGCTACACCTTC